These T cell receptor beta chains were read from a single sample in a study of T cell changes during pregnancy in multiple sclerosis. The table came from immunoSEQ multiplex PCR; TCRdb's copy has only in-frame clones and leaves some out. The sample records under 80,000 clones, approximately 90% being singletons. The sample here was CD4+ T cells from peripheral blood mononuclear cells, taken in the second trimester of pregnancy. These receptors came from a female donor with multiple sclerosis, enrolled in a pregnancy study. CDR3s include the opening cysteine and the closing phenylalanine or tryptophan. D genes are given only for firm matches. Only part of the rows carry a size: once, few, many, or a class if the clone is expanded.

clone_size,d_call,j_call,v_call,cdr3_nt,cdr3_aa
-,TRBD2,TRBJ2-5,TRBV4-1,TGCGCCAGCAGCCAAGAAGGACTAGCAGGCATCCAAGAGACCCAGTACTTC,CASSQEGLAGIQETQYF
-,TRBD1,TRBJ1-2,TRBV12-5,TGTGCTAGTGGTTTGAAACAGGGGGCCCCGTACACCTTC,CASGLKQGAPYTF
-,TRBD1,TRBJ2-5,TRBV6-5,TGTGCCAGCAGTTACTTGACAGGGGGAGAGACCCAGTACTTC,CASSYLTGGETQYF
-,-,TRBJ1-3,TRBV7-9,TGTGCCAGACAGGGCCCCTCTGGAAACACCATATATTTT,CARQGPSGNTIYF
-,-,TRBJ1-1,TRBV18,TGTGCCAGCTCACCACGCGGGGTCGGAATGAACACTGAAGCTTTCTTT,CASSPRGVGMNTEAFF
-,-,TRBJ2-4,TRBV7-2,TGTGCCAGCAGCTTAGCTAAGGGGATTGGGAACATTCAGTACTTC,CASSLAKGIGNIQYF
-,TRBD1,TRBJ1-6,TRBV28,TGTGCCAGCAGGTTCTATGCGACAGGGTATAATTCACCCCTCCACTTT,CASRFYATGYNSPLHF
-,-,TRBJ1-2,TRBV7-8,TGTGCCAGCAGCTTAGGGTCTGGGGGCGCGGGTGGCTACACCTTC,CASSLGSGGAGGYTF
-,TRBD1,TRBJ2-1,TRBV6-1,TGTGCCAGCAGTGAATCGACAGGGCCCCTCTACAATGAGCAGTTCTTC,CASSESTGPLYNEQFF
-,-,TRBJ1-1,TRBV6-1,TGTGCCAGCAGGAGACAGGAGTTCATGAACACTGAAGCTTTCTTT,CASRRQEFMNTEAFF
-,-,TRBJ2-7,TRBV10-2,TGCGCCAGCAGCAGAGGAGCTCCCTACGAGCAGTACTTC,CASSRGAPYEQYF
once,-,TRBJ2-1,TRBV4-3,TGCGCCAGCAGCAGACATTTAGAGAGCTCCTACAATGAGCAGTTCTTC,CASSRHLESSYNEQFF
-,-,TRBJ1-2,TRBV14,TGTGCCAGCAGCCCACAAGGCCCCCGTGCTCAGCGTTATGGCTACACCTTC,CASSPQGPRAQRYGYTF
-,TRBD1,TRBJ2-4,TRBV2,TGTGCCAGCAGCGACAGGGTAGGGGTCTCGAACATTCAGTACTTC,CASSDRVGVSNIQYF
-,-,TRBJ1-2,TRBV9,TGTGCCAGCAGCGTAGCTGTTGAGGGGGACGGCCTCTATGGCTACACCTTC,CASSVAVEGDGLYGYTF
-,-,TRBJ1-1,TRBV19,TGTGCCAGTACGGAACAGGGCCTTCCGATGACTGAAGCTTTCTTT,CASTEQGLPMTEAFF
-,TRBD2,TRBJ2-7,TRBV10-3,TGTGCCATCAGCGGCGGGAGCTACGAGCAGTACTTC,CAISGGSYEQYF
-,TRBD2,TRBJ2-5,TRBV29-1,TGCAGCGCCGTGGCGGGAGGGCTTAGAGAGACCCAGTACTTC,CSAVAGGLRETQYF
-,TRBD1,TRBJ1-2,TRBV7-2,TGTGCCAGCAGCCGGAGGGGGGACAGGTACCCAAGTGGCTATGGCTACACCTTC,CASSRRGDRYPSGYGYTF
once,TRBD1,TRBJ1-1,TRBV6-4,TGTGCCAGCAGTCCGGACAGGGGCGACACTGAAGCTTTCTTT,CASSPDRGDTEAFF
once,-,TRBJ2-7,TRBV6-5,TGTGCCAGCAGTAGGGGCTACGAGCAGTACTTC,CASSRGYEQYF
-,TRBD1,TRBJ2-3,TRBV5-1,TGCGCCAGCAGCTTGGGAAACAGGGGGTCAGATACGCAGTATTTT,CASSLGNRGSDTQYF
-,TRBD1,TRBJ2-2,TRBV19,TGTGCCAGTAGTCCACGACAGGGTTACACCGGGGAGCTGTTTTTT,CASSPRQGYTGELFF
-,-,TRBJ2-7,TRBV30,TGTGCCTGGGGTCGGACACGATCCTACGAGCAGTACTTC,CAWGRTRSYEQYF